Detailed here is one T cell receptor (beta chain). This clone was seen a few times. What antigen it recognizes has not been identified. The sample holds no much larger clone one base away, and base qualities are not on file. A single peripheral blood draw of around 0.11 L on average was collected from each donor into heparinised tubes. Naive, central memory, regulatory and stem cell-like memory CD4+ T cells were sorted on a BD FACSAria II using a panel including CD45RO, CCR7, CD25, CD127, CD95 and CD27. A purity above 98% was achieved for all sorted populations. PBMCs were isolated right away by Lymphoprep density gradient centrifugation and were stained directly, without culture. To minimize batch effects, samples were stained and sorted in pairs, one healthy donor with one patient per experiment. The entire amount of isolated RNA was reverse transcribed using the High Capacity cDNA Reverse Transcription Kit, so the sequenced TCRB transcripts were expressed ones. Deep immunoSEQ sequencing was applied to naive, central memory and regulatory T cell samples, giving an average of roughly 3.3 million total reads per sample. After sorted cells were lysed in RLT buffer, RNA was extracted with DNase-treated RNeasy Micro or Mini kits, with the choice depending on cell number. To prevent cross-contamination, each cell subset was processed individually, whereas patient and healthy donor samples were processed jointly. TCRB sequences were amplified from cDNA with the immunoSEQ multiplex PCR, producing 87-bp fragments spanning the CDR3 region. Amplicons were sequenced on the Illumina HiSeq platform. The original pipeline was this. PCR bias was computationally corrected using synthetic template baselines, reads within Hamming distance 2 were collapsed, and singletons that could not be merged were discarded. By aligning reads against IMGT, V, D and J genes, CDR3 length, and insertions or deletions at six rearrangement sites were assigned. Clonotype counts were normalized to sorted cell number within each subset before computing true diversity and Gini coefficients with the tcR R package. The overlap coefficient, calculated on TCRB nucleotide sequences, was used to quantify repertoire sharing. TCRdb stores this immuneACCESS table with in-frame sequences only. Part of the clones is absent; in the studies checked, under half of the shortfall reflects unresolved V genes, and no reason is known for the rest. That table supplies the V and J calls and clone size; D and trimming were determined from the DNA. This sample holds about 340,000 clones; around 8% were observed only once. The ten biggest clones cover around 0.45% of the sample.

Between the V and J ends, shortened by 2 bases and 5 bases respectively, the junction contains 9 bases. The CDR3 goes from the cysteine to the phenylalanine over 14 residues. This entry keeps only the CDR3 DNA: 42 bases, framed from base 1. Looking up the germline V gene yields CDR1 SGHVS and CDR2 FNYEAQ. This entry comes from a study of beta chain features in type 1 diabetes (dated by TCRdb to 2017 to 2018). Regarding the complete study: No differences in mean age, gender distribution, total cell number or subset yield were found between patients and healthy donors. The study compared TCRB repertoires of sorted circulating CD4+ T cell subsets between recently diagnosed type 1 diabetes patients and matched healthy donors. Across all samples, about 110 million sorted cells were examined, and cell number per subset correlated strongly with RNA yield. Regulatory and stem cell-like memory subsets were obtained from only 8 patients and roughly eight healthy donors, while naive and central memory subsets were obtained from all 28 donors. Points the paper makes about the study in general: PCR might favor shorter templates, but patient and control samples were amplified and corrected together, so any skew would affect both groups equally. In all four CD4+ subsets, TCRB CDR3 length was moderately but significantly shorter in type 1 diabetes patients. At VDJ recombination sites, type 1 diabetes patients had fewer insertions and more deleted nucleotides, which implies abnormalities in thymic rearrangement. Naive, central memory and regulatory TCRB repertoires appeared to be more similar among patients than among healthy donors. Because cDNA was sequenced instead of genomic DNA, activated cells with high expression could be over-represented, although the groups did not differ in activation or CD3 levels. Only small numbers of individuals were included in the HLA sub-analyses, which left unresolved whether HLA type had any influence on TCRB rearrangement.

The sequence is built from TRBV7-6 and TRBJ2-2; a confident D gene designation cannot be given. The sequence derives from a woman aged 18-30 years in good health. Sequencing used central memory CD4+ T cells from blood. The CDR3 region has the sequence CASSLRARTGELFF. The nucleotides read TGTGCCAGCAGCTTACGAGCGAGGACCGGGGAGCTGTTTTTT.